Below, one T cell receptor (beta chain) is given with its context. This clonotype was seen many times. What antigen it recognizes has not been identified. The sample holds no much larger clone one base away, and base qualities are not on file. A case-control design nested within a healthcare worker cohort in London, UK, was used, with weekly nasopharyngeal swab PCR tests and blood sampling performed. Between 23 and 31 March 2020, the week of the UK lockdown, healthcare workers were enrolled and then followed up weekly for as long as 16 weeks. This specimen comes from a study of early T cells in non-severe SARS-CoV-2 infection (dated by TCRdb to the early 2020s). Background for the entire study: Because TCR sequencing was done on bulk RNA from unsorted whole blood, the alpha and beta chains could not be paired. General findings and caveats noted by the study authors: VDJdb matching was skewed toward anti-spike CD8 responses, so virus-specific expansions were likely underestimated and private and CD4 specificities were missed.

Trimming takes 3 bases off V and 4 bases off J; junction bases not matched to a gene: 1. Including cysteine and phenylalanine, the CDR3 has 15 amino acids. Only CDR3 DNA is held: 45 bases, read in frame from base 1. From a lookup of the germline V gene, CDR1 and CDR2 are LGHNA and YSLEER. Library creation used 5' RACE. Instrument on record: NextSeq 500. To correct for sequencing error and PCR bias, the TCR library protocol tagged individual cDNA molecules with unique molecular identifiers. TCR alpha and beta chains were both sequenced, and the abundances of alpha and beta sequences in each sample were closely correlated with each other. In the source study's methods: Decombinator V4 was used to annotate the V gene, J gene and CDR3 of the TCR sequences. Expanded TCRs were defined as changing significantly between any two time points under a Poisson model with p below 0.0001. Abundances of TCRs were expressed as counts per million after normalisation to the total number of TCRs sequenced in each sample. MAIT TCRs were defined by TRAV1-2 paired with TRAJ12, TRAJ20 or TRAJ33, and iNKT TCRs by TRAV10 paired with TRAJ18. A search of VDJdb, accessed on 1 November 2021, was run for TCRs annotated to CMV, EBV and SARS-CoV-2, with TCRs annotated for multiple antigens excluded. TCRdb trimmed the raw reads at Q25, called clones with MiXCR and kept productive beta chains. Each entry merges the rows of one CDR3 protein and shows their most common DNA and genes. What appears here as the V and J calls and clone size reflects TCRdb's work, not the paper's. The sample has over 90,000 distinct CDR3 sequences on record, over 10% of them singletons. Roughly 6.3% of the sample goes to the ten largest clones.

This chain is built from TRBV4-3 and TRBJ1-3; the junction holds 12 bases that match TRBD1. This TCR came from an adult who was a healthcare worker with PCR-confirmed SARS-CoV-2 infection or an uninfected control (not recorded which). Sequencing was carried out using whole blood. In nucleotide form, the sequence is TGCGCCAGCAGCCAGGGACAGGGGGCCGGAAACACCATATATTTT. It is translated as CASSQGQGAGNTIYF.